This T cell receptor (beta chain) is from a study of blood T cell repertoires in COVID-19. Study overall: Specimens from acute and convalescent COVID-19 originated in the United States, Italy and Spain. PBMCs, B-cell-depleted T cells, or T cells were the source of the cDNA or gDNA that made up the material.

Per the authors' pipeline: Researchers report that nucleated cell counts were estimated from reference gene primer amplification. The protocol was immunoSEQ multiplex PCR, while the TCRdb copy is restricted to in-frame clones and leaves out a portion. The V and J calls and clone size were taken over from that table, and D and trimming were inferred from the DNA. The sample holds around 340,000 clones, 80% to 90% seen once. The CDR3 totals 15 residues. Germline V gives CDR1 MDHEN, CDR2 SYDVKM. Trimming took 5 bases from V and 0 from J, leaving 14 bases between them. The source is a man aged 30 to 45 with active or convalescent COVID-19. The gene calls are TRBV28 and TRBJ2-7; weak D call: TRBD1 (6 bases). Sequenced input: peripheral blood. CDR3 DNA: TGTGCCAGCAGTCCTCAACAGGGCCGCTCCTACGAGCAGTACTTC. This encodes CASSPQQGRSYEQYF.